One sample yielded the 14 T cell receptor beta chains listed below, sequenced in a study of blood T cell repertoires in COVID-19. Clones were read by immunoSEQ multiplex PCR, and TCRdb kept only the in-frame ones, dropping some. The sample has some 250,000 clones; approximately 91% are singletons. The specimen sequenced was PBMCs or T cells enriched from blood (not recorded which). The source is a woman aged 40 to 50 with acute COVID-19.

The gene calls are TRBV28 and TRBJ1-5; TRBD1 might be the D (6 bases). V lost 4 bases, J lost 5 bases, and 12 bases lay in between. CDR3 length: 14 amino acids. Germline CDR1 is MDHEN and CDR2 is SYDVKM. The CDR3 protein is CASSWGGRDQPQHF. The CDR3 coding sequence is TGTGCCAGCAGTTGGGGGGGGCGCGATCAGCCCCAGCATTTT.

The rearrangement links TRBV29-1 to TRBJ1-1, with 11 positions matching TRBD1. V lost 6 bases and J lost 2; bases outside the gene matches: 5. The CDR3 runs to 14 residues. Germline CDR1 reads SQVTM; CDR2 reads ANQGSEA. Written as DNA, the CDR3 is TGCAGCGTGGGGGACAGGGGGGATAACACTGAAGCTTTCTTT. Translation: CSVGDRGDNTEAFF.

The chain carries TRBV19 and TRBJ1-2; perhaps TRBD1 as D (6 bases). Germline-derived CDR1 and CDR2 are LNHDA and SQIVND (reference sequence). Deletions cut 3 bases from V and 5 bases from J, with 13 bases between. The CDR3 has 14 amino acids. The CDR3 here is CASSMANRVYGYTF. The CDR3 nucleotides are TGTGCCAGTAGTATGGCGAACAGGGTGTATGGCTACACCTTC.

The V gene is TRBV3-1 (or the pseudogene TRBV3-2), the J gene TRBJ2-4; 8 positions agree with TRBD2. The CDR3 length is 16 residues. The V and J ends lost 0 bases and 7 bases, in that order; junction bases with no gene match: 8. Germline assignment: CDR1 LGHDT and CDR2 YNNKEL (reference sequence). CDR3 DNA: TGTGCCAGCAGCCAAGATTCGGGCGGGGGGATTAACATTCAGTACTTC. The encoded protein is CASSQDSGGGINIQYF.

This rearrangement joins TRBV19 to TRBJ1-2; a possible D gene is TRBD1 (5 bases). The CDR3 contains 13 residues. V gave up 6 bases and J gave up 12 bases, with 20 bases separating them. Per germline, CDR1 LNHDA and CDR2 SQIVND (reference sequence). CDR3 sequence: CASSPVNGRVNTF. The CDR3 DNA is TGTGCCAGTAGCCCCGTGAATGGCAGGGTGAACACCTTC.

The chain recombines TRBV28 with TRBJ2-7, with 8 nucleotides matching TRBD1. J was trimmed by 4 bases and V by 5 bases; bases with no gene match: 7. The CDR3 consists of 14 residues. Per the germline V gene, CDR1 is MDHEN and CDR2 is SYDVKM. CDR3 in amino acids: CASSIRQGRYEQYF. In nucleotides, the CDR3 is TGTGCCAGCAGTATCCGACAGGGGAGGTACGAGCAGTACTTC.

The chain uses TRBV9 and TRBJ1-1; D ambiguous. The CDR3 length is 11 residues. CDR1 is SGDLS and CDR2 is YYNGEE in the germline V gene. V was clipped by 0 bases and J by 7 bases, with 4 bases between them. CDR3 bases: TGTGCCAGCAGCGTAGGAGATGAAGCTTTCTTT. Its translation: CASSVGDEAFF.

This chain connects TRBV28 to TRBJ1-1; TRBD1 agrees at 7 bases. V gave up 6 bases and J gave up 4 bases; unmatched junction bases: 14. Germline lookup yields CDR1 MDHEN and CDR2 SYDVKM. The CDR3 runs to 16 residues. CDR3: CASRETGFGPGTEAFF. The CDR3 nucleotides are TGTGCCAGCAGGGAGACAGGGTTTGGCCCCGGCACTGAAGCTTTCTTT.

V gene TRBV28 combines with J gene TRBJ2-4, with unresolved D. Germline assignment: CDR1 MDHEN and CDR2 SYDVKM. Trimming took 8 bases from V and 6 from J, leaving 11 bases between them. This CDR3 has 12 residues. CDR3 sequence (DNA): TGTGCCAGCTTCTCCCCCCCAAACATTCAGTACTTC. As protein: CASFSPPNIQYF.

Note on this clone: The same CDR3 arises from other DNA sequences in this sample as well. The chain uses TRBV9 and TRBJ1-1; no clear D gene. V was cut by 2 bases and J by 2 bases, with 7 bases left in between. The CDR3 extends over 13 amino acids. In germline, CDR1 is SGDLS, CDR2 YYNGEE. Here the CDR3 reads CASSVAGNTEAFF. The DNA for the CDR3 is TGTGCCAGCAGCGTCGCAGGAAACACTGAAGCTTTCTTT.

This chain uses TRBV28 with TRBJ1-5, with a tentative D call TRBD1 (5 bases). Germline values: CDR1 MDHEN, CDR2 SYDVKM. This CDR3 is 15 amino acids long. The V gene lost 6 bases and the J gene lost 6 bases, with 18 bases spanning the gap. The CDR3: CASSTGQGLGQPQHF. The CDR3 DNA reads as TGTGCCAGCAGCACGGGCCAGGGATTAGGTCAGCCCCAGCATTTT. The complete variable domain, with remaining parts taken from reference TRBV28 and TRBJ1-5, reads DVKVTQSSRYLVKRTGEKVFLECVQDMDHENMFWYRQDPGLGLRLIYFSYDVKMKEKGDIPEGYSVSREKKERFSLILESASTNQTSMYLCASSTGQGLGQPQHFGDGTRLSIL.

The chain carries TRBV4-1 and TRBJ1-3; no clear D. Germline CDR1 is MGHRA and CDR2 is YSYEKL. With 2 bases removed from V and 0 bases from J, the gap between germline ends came to 5 bases. The CDR3 loop spans 14 amino acids. CDR3: CASSQSYSGNTIYF. The CDR3 region has the DNA TGCGCCAGCAGCCAATCTTACTCTGGAAACACCATATATTTT.

The DNA of the CDR3 is TGTGCCAGTAGTCCAAGGACAGGGAATGTTGGCAATCAGCCCCAGCATTTT. Its translation is CASSPRTGNVGNQPQHF. The J gene is TRBJ1-5, the V gene TRBV19; 8 bases are shared with TRBD1. With 5 bases clipped from V and 2 bases from J, the junction kept 11 bases outside the gene matches. This CDR3 is built from 17 residues. The germline gives CDR1 LNHDA, CDR2 SQIVND (reference sequence). Full variable domain (missing parts from reference TRBV19 and TRBJ1-5): DGGITQSPKYLFRKEGQNVTLSCEQNLNHDAMYWYRQDPGQGLRLIYYSQIVNDFQKGDIAEGYSVSREKKESFPLTVTSAQKNPTAFYLCASSPRTGNVGNQPQHFGDGTRLSIL.

J is TRBJ1-2 and V is TRBV4-3, with 7 positions matching TRBD1. Losses at the gene ends were 0 bases for V and 10 bases for J; bases not matched to a gene: 11. Germline V gives CDR1 LGHNA, CDR2 YSLEER. This CDR3 is built from 15 residues. The chain's CDR3 is CASSQEFEGGRAYTF. In DNA, the CDR3 is TGCGCCAGCAGCCAAGAATTCGAAGGGGGCAGGGCCTACACCTTC.